This T cell receptor (beta chain) was found in a study of cytomegalovirus exposure and HLA in healthy donors. Donors counted as nominally healthy when sampled, yet unrecorded immune exposures were likely. Study observations and caveats: A few CMV-associated chains were confirmed in vitro to be specific for CMV antigens.

About this clone itself: The antigen remains undetermined.

This CDR3 is built from 15 residues. V shed 4 bases and J shed 3 bases, with 18 bases lying between them. Germline CDR1 and CDR2: SQVTM and ANQGSEA. The PCR made use of 60 Vbeta and 13 Jbeta primers. Clones were read by immunoSEQ multiplex PCR, and TCRdb kept only the in-frame ones, dropping some. The table lists 96,000 or so clones. The sequenced material came from PBMCs. The chain recombines TRBV29-1 with TRBJ1-2; a possible D gene is TRBD1 (6 bases). This receptor was taken from a girl aged 5 to 17 in good health and CMV-seropositive. CDR3 in amino acids: CSVAGSRGPDYGYTF. CDR3 nucleotide sequence: TGCAGCGTTGCCGGGTCCAGGGGCCCAGACTATGGCTACACCTTC.